This T cell receptor beta chain derives from a study of control samples from healthy donors and cancer patients. This table comes from immunoSEQ multiplex PCR, and its TCRdb copy is limited to in-frame clones, with some not included. The sample includes 65,000 to 95,000 clones, 89% of them seen just once. The sequencing input was blood. The sequence was obtained from a man aged 50-60 years in good health.

The CDR3 protein is CASSSGREGQPQHF. As DNA, the CDR3 is TGTGCCAGCAGCTCAGGTCGAGAGGGGCAGCCCCAGCATTTT. The genes are TRBV9 and TRBJ1-5; TRBD1 is a possible D gene (5 bases). Trimming took 4 bases from V and 7 from J, leaving 15 bases between them. The V gene's germline CDR1 is SGDLS and CDR2 YYNGEE. There are 14 residues in the CDR3.